Sequencing of this T cell receptor (beta chain) was carried out in a study of T cells in Graves' hyperthyroidism and ophthalmopathy. About this clonotype: Its specificity is not known. A read error may explain this, as a much larger clone is one base away.

General observations from the study: Blood also showed most of the thyroid clonotypes that were expanded above 0.001.

Germline V gene data show CDR1 as SGHRS and CDR2 as YFSETQ. V lost 0 bases and J lost 5, with 17 bases in between. CDR3 size: 16 residues. From RNA transcripts, TCR beta CDR3 regions were amplified. The TCR CDR3 was amplified in a first-round RT-PCR using the HTBI primer set. TCRdb itself ran the multiplex PCR reads through MiXCR, one entry per CDR3 protein. The sample holds fewer than 650,000 distinct CDR3 sequences, approximately 15% seen once. Specimen: blood. This rearrangement joins TRBV5-1 to TRBJ2-5; D is ambiguous. The source is a woman aged 40 to 49 with Graves' hyperthyroidism. The CDR3 nucleotides are TGCGCCAGCAGCTTGGCTTCCCTGGGCCTAGGGGAGACCCAGTACTTC. Translating it yields CASSLASLGLGETQYF.